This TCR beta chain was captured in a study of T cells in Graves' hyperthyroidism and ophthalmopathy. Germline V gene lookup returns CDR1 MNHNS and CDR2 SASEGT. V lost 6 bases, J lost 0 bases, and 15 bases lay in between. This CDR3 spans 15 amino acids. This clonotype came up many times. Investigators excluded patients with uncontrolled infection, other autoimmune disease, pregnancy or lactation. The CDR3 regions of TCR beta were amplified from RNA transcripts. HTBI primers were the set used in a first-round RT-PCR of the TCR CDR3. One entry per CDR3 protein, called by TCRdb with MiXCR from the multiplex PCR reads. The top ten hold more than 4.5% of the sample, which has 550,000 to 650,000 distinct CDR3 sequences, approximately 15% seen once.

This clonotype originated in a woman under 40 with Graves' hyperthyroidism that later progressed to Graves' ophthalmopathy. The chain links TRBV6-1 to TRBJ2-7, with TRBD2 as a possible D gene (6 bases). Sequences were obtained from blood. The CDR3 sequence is CASRRGLQHSYEQYF. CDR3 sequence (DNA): TGTGCCAGCAGACGGGGACTCCAGCACTCCTACGAGCAGTACTTC.